The 10 T cell receptor beta chains listed next were all sequenced from one sample in a study of T cell responses to AZD1222 COVID-19 vaccine (dated by TCRdb to 2020 to 2022). The receptor library was made with the immunoSEQ multiplex PCR assay. TCRdb stores this immuneACCESS table with in-frame sequences only. Part of the clones is absent; in the studies checked, under half of the shortfall reflects unresolved V genes, and no reason is known for the rest. This sample has 150,000 to 180,000 clones in its table, and about 87% of those were observed once. The biggest ten clones account for less than 3.5% of the sample. The label giving this sample's time point can be read as: baseline before first vaccination. Source: peripheral blood, taken on day 0 of AZD1222 vaccination. All receptors come from an adult in good health.

Worth noting for this clone: Other DNA sequences in the same sample also yield this CDR3. The genes are TRBV28 and TRBJ1-1, with 7 positions matching TRBD1. Trimming took 3 bases from V and 0 from J; bases not matched to a gene: 1. The CDR3 consists of 14 residues. Germline V CDR1 and CDR2: MDHEN, SYDVKM. The CDR3 protein is CASSLTGMNTEAFF. The CDR3, as DNA: TGTGCCAGCAGTTTGACAGGGATGAACACTGAAGCTTTCTTT.

This clone is categorized as medium-sized. The junction and the germline gene differ at one end; a read error may be behind it. The chain is built from TRBV13 and TRBJ1-1; D remains unclear. This CDR3 region has 14 residues. CDR1 and CDR2 (germline): PRHDT, FYEKMQ (reference sequence). The CDR3 DNA sequence: TGTGCCAGCAGCTTGTCAGCGTGGAACGCTGAAGCTTTCTTT. Its translation is CASSLSAWNAEAFF.

This chain links TRBV28 with TRBJ2-1; 9 nucleotides align to TRBD2. This CDR3 has 15 amino acids. The V segment lost 0 bases and the J segment 9 bases; nucleotides outside the gene matches: 6. CDR1 MDHEN and CDR2 SYDVKM come from the germline V gene. The CDR3 loop reads CASSLWVAGAAEQFF. CDR3 in DNA: TGTGCCAGCAGTTTATGGGTAGCGGGGGCCGCTGAGCAGTTCTTC.

The sample holds one count of this clone. The chain joins TRBV7-9 to TRBJ1-1; TRBD1 aligns across 7 bases. Germline V CDR1 and CDR2: SEHNR, FQNEAQ (reference sequence). The V gene end was trimmed by 1 base and the J gene end by 0 bases; junction bases not matched to a gene: 5. CDR3 length: 16 residues. The CDR3 DNA is TGTGCCAGCAGCTTAGAGACAGGGCACATGAACACTGAAGCTTTCTTT. Protein: CASSLETGHMNTEAFF.

The CDR3 protein is CASSPLKGADLGSLFF. In DNA form, the CDR3 reads TGTGCCAGCAGCCCTTTAAAAGGGGCAGACCTCGGATCACTGTTTTTT. The chain combines TRBV11-2 with TRBJ1-4; TRBD1 is a possible D gene (5 bases). The germline gives CDR1 SGHAT, CDR2 FQNNGV. The CDR3 has 16 residues. V was cut by 5 bases and J by 13 bases, with 26 bases left in between.

The gene calls are TRBV19 and TRBJ2-5; D uncertain. V lost 5 bases, J lost 9 bases, and 31 bases lay in between. The CDR3 is 18 residues long. From germline, CDR1 is LNHDA and CDR2 SQIVND (reference sequence). CDR3 loop: CASSDTRPTRTARVAQYF. CDR3 sequence (DNA): TGTGCCAGTAGTGACACTCGTCCGACACGGACGGCTCGGGTGGCCCAGTACTTC.

The gene calls are TRBV9 and TRBJ2-7, with 11 bases identical to TRBD2. CDR3 length: 15 amino acids. Trimming removed 2 bases from V and 3 bases from J; junction bases left unmatched: 4. CDR1 and CDR2 (germline): SGDLS, YYNGEE. The CDR3 protein is CASSVTGTSGYEQYF. In DNA form, the CDR3 reads TGTGCCAGCAGCGTTACCGGGACTAGCGGCTACGAGCAGTACTTC.

This chain joins TRBV29-1 and TRBJ1-5; D is undetermined. Per germline, CDR1 SQVTM and CDR2 ANQGSEA. V was trimmed by 4 bases and J by 8 bases, leaving 18 bases between them. The CDR3 has 14 residues. The CDR3 DNA is TGCAGCGTTGCCTACACATCCCCGGCCGAGCCCCAGCATTTT. Residues: CSVAYTSPAEPQHF.

V and J are TRBV19 and TRBJ1-5; TRBD1 agrees at 7 bases. V shed 1 base and J 0 bases; nucleotides not matched to a gene: 6. Per the germline V gene, CDR1 is LNHDA and CDR2 is SQIVND (reference sequence). There are 17 residues in the CDR3. The CDR3 DNA reads TGTGCCAGTAGTATAGGTCGGGCAGGGGGTAGCAATCAGCCCCAGCATTTT. The encoded protein is CASSIGRAGGSNQPQHF.

This rearrangement joins TRBV9 to TRBJ2-2; D is possibly TRBD1 (6 bases). The CDR3 covers 15 residues. The V and J ends lost 2 bases and 0 bases respectively, with 8 bases between them. Germline V gene lookup returns CDR1 SGDLS and CDR2 YYNGEE. CDR3 coding DNA: TGTGCCAGCAGCGTTGGACAGACGAACACCGGGGAGCTGTTTTTT. Translation: CASSVGQTNTGELFF.